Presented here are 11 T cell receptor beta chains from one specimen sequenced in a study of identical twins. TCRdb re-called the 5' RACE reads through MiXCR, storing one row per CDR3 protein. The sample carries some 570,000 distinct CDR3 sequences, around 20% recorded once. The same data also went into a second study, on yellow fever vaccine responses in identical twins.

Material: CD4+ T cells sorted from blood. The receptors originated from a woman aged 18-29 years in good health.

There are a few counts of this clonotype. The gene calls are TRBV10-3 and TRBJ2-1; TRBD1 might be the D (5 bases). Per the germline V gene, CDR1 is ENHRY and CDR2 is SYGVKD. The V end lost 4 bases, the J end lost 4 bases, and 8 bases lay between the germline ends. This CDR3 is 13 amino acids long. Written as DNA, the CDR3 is TGTGCCATCAGTGTCGACAGATACAATGAGCAGTTCTTC. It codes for CAISVDRYNEQFF.

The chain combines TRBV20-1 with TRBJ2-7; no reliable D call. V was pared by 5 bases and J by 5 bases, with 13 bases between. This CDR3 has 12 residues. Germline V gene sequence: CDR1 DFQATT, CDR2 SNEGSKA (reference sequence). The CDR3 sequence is CSARRLFNEQYF. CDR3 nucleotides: TGCAGTGCTCGCCGACTCTTTAACGAGCAGTACTTC.

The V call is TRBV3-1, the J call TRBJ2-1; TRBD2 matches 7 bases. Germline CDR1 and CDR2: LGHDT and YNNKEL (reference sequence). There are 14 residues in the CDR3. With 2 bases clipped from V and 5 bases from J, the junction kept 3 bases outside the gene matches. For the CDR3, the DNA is TGTGCCAGCAGCCAACCTAGCGGCCACAATGAGCAGTTCTTC. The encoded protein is CASSQPSGHNEQFF.

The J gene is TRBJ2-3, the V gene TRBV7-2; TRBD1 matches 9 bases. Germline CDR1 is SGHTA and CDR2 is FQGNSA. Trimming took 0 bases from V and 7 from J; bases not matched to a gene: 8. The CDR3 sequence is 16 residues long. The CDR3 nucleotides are TGTGCCAGCAGCTTAGCGGGACAGGGAAATTTCCATACGCAGTATTTT. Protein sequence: CASSLAGQGNFHTQYF.

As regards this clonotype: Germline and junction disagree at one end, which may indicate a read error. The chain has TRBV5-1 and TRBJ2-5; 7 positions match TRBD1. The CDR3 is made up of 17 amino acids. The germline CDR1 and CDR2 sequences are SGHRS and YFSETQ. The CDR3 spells CANSEGQTIPYQETQYF. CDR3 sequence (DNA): TGCGCCAACAGCGAGGGACAGACCATACCCTACCAAGAGACCCAGTACTTC.

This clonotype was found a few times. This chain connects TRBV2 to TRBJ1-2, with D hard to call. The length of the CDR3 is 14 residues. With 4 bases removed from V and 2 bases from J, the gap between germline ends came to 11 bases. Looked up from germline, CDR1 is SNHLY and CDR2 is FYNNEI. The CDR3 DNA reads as TGTGCCAGCAGTGTTGAGGATCTAAACTATGGCTACACCTTC. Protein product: CASSVEDLNYGYTF.

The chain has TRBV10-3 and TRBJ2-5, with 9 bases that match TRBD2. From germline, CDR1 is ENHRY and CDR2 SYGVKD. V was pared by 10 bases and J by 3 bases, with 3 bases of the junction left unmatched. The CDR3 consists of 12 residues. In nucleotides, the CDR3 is TGTGCCACCGGGACTAGCAAAGAGACCCAGTACTTC. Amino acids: CATGTSKETQYF.

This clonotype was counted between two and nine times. CDR3 residues: CASKRGVGGDTEAFF. CDR3 coding DNA: TGCGCCAGCAAGAGAGGCGTGGGAGGGGACACTGAAGCTTTCTTT. The genes are TRBV5-1 and TRBJ1-1, with D possibly being TRBD1 (5 bases). There are 15 residues in the CDR3. Trimming shortened V by 6 bases and J by 3 bases, and 18 bases separated the two germline ends. Per the germline V gene, CDR1 is SGHRS and CDR2 is YFSETQ.

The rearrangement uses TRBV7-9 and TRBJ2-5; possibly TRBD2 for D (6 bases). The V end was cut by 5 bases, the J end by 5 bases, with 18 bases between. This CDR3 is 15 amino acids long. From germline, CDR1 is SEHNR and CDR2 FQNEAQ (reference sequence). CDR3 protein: CASSLSGLGLETQYF. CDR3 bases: TGTGCCAGCAGCCTTAGCGGACTGGGATTGGAGACCCAGTACTTC.

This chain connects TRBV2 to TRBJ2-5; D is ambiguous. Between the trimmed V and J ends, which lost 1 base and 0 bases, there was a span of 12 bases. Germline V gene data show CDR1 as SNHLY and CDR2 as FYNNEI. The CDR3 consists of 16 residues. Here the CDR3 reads CASSEGKTSYQETQYF. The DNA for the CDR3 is TGTGCCAGCAGTGAAGGGAAGACCTCGTACCAAGAGACCCAGTACTTC.

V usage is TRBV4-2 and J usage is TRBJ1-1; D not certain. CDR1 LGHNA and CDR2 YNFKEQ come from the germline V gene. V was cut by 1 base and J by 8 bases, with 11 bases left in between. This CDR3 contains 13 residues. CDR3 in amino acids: CASSQAVEREAFF. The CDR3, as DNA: TGTGCCAGCAGCCAAGCCGTTGAGAGAGAAGCTTTCTTT.